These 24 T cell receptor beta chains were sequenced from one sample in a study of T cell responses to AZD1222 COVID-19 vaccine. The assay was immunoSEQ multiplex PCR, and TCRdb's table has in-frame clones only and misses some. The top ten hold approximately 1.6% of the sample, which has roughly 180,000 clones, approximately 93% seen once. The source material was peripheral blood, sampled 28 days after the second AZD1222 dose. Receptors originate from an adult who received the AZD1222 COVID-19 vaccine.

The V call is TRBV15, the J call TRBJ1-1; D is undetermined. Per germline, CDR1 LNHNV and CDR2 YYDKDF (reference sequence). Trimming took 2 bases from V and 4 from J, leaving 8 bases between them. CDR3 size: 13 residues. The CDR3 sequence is CATSRLPATEAFF. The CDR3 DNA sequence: TGTGCCACCAGCAGATTACCAGCCACTGAAGCTTTCTTT.

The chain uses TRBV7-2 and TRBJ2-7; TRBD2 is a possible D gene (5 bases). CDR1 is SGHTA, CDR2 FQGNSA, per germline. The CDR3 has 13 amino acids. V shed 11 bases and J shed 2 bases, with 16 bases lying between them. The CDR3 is CASGKGGPYEQYF. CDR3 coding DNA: TGTGCCTCGGGGAAGGGCGGACCCTACGAGCAGTACTTC.

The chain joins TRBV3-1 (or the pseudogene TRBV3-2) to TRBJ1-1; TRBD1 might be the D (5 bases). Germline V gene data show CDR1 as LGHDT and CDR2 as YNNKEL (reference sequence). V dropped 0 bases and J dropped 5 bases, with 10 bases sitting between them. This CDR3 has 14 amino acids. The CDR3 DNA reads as TGTGCCAGCAGCCAAGAGTGGGGGGAAACTGAAGCTTTCTTT. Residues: CASSQEWGETEAFF.

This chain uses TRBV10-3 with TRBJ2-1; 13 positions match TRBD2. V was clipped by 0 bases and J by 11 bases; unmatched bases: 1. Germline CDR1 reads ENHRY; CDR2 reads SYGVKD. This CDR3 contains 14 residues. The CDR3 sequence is CAISESGLAGKQFF. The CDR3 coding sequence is TGTGCCATCAGTGAGTCGGGACTAGCGGGGAAGCAGTTCTTC.

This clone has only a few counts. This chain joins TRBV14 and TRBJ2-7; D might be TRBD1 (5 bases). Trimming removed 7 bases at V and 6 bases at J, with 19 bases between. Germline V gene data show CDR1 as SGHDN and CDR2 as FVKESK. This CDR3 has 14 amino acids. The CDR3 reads CASKDRDSLSEQYF. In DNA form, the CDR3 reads TGTGCCAGCAAAGATCGTGACAGTCTGAGCGAGCAGTACTTC.

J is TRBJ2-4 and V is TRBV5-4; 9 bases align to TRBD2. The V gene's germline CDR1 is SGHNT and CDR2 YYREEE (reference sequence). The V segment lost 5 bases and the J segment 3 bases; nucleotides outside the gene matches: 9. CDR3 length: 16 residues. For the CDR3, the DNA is TGTGCCAGCAGGCGCGGGGGGGGCGAGGGCAAAAACATTCAGTACTTC. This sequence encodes CASRRGGGEGKNIQYF.

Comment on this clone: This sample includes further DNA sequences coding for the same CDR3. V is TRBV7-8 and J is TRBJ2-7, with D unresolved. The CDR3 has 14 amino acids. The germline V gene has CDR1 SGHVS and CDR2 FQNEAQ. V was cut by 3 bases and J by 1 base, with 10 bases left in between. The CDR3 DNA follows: TGTGCCAGCAGCTTGGCAGACGGTTCCTACGAGCAGTACTTC. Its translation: CASSLADGSYEQYF.

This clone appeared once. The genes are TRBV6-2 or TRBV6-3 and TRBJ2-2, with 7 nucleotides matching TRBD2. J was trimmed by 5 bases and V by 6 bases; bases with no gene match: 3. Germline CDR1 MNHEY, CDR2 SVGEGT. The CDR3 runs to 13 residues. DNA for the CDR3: TGTGCCAGCAGCGTTAGCGGGACCGGGGAGCTGTTTTTT. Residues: CASSVSGTGELFF.

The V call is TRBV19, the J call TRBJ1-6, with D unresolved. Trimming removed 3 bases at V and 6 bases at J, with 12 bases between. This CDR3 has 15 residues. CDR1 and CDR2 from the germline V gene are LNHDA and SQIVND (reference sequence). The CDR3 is CASSMEGRGNSPLHF. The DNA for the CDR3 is TGTGCCAGTAGTATGGAAGGGAGAGGTAATTCACCCCTCCACTTT.

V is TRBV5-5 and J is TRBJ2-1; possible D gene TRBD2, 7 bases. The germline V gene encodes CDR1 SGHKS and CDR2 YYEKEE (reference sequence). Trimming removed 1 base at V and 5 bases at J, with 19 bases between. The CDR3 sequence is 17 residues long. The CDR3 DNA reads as TGTGCCAGCAGCTTGTTTGGGACGGCGGGGGCCCACAATGAGCAGTTCTTC. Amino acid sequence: CASSLFGTAGAHNEQFF.

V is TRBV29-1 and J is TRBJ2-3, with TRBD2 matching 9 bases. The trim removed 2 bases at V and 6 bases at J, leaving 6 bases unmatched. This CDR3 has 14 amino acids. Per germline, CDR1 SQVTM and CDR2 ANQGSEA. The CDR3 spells CSVERGRARDTQYF. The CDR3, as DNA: TGCAGCGTTGAACGCGGGAGGGCCAGGGATACGCAGTATTTT.

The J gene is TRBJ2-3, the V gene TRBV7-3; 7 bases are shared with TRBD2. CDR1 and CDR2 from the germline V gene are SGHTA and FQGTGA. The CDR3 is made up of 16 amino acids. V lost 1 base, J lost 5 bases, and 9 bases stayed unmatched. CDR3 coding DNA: TGTGCCAGCAGCTTAAGGGCAGCGGGGCAGGGAGATACGCAGTATTTT. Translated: CASSLRAAGQGDTQYF.

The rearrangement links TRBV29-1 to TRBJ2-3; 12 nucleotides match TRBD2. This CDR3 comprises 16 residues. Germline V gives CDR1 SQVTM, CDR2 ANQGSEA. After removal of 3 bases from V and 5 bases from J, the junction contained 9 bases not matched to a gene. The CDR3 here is CSVEMRRTSGVDTQYF. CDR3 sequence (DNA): TGCAGCGTTGAGATGCGGAGGACTAGCGGGGTAGATACGCAGTATTTT.

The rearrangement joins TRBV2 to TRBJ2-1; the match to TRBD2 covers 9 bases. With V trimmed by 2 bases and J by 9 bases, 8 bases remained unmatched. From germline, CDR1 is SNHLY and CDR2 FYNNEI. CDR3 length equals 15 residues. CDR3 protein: CASSEYASGVGEQFF. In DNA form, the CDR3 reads TGTGCCAGCAGTGAATACGCTAGCGGGGTGGGTGAGCAGTTCTTC. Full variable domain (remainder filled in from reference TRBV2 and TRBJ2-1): EPEVTQTPSHQVTQMGQEVILRCVPISNHLYFYWYRQILGQKVEFLVSFYNNEISEKSEIFDDQFSVERPDGSNFTLKIRSTKLEDSAMYFCASSEYASGVGEQFFGPGTRLTVL.

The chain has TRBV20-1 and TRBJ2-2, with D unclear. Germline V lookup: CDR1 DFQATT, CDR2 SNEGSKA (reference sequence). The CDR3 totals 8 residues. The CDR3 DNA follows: TGCGACACCGGGGAGCTGTTTTTT. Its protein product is CDTGELFF.

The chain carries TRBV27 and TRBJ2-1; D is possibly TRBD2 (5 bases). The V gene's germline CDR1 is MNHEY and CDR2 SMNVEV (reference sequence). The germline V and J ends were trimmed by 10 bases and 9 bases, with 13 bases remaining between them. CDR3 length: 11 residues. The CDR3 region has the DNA TGTGCCACCCGAGCAGGAGGTGAGCAGTTCTTC. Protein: CATRAGGEQFF.

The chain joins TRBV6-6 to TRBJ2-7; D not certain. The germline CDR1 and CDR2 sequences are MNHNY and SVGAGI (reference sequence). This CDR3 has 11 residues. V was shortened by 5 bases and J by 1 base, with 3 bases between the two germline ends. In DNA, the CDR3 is TGTGCCAGCAGTGATTCCTACGAGCAGTACTTC. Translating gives CASSDSYEQYF.

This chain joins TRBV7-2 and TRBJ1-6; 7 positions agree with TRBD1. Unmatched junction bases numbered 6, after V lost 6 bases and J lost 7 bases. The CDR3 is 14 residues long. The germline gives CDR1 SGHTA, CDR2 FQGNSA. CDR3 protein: CASSFRDRNSPLHF. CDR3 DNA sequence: TGTGCCAGCAGTTTTAGGGACAGAAATTCACCCCTCCACTTT.

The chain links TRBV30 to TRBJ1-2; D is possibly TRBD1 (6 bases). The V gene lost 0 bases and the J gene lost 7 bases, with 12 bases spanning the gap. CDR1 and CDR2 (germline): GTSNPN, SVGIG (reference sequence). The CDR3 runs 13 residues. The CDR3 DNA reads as TGTGCCTGGAGTGTACGAGGGGGAGGTGGCTACACCTTC. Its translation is CAWSVRGGGGYTF.

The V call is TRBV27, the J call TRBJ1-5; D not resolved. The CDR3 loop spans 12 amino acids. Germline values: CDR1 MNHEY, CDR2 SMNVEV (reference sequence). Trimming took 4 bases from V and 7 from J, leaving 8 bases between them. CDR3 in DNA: TGTGCCAGCAGTTCCCCGGGACAGCCCCAGCATTTT. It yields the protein CASSSPGQPQHF.

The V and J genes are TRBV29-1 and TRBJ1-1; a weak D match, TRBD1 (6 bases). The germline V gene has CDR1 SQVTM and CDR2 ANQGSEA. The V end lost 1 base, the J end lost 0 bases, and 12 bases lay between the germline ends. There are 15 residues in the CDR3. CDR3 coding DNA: TGCAGCGTTGAAGCCGCAGGGGCCTTGAACACTGAAGCTTTCTTT. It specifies CSVEAAGALNTEAFF. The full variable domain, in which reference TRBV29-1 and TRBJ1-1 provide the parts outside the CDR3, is SAVISQKPSRDICQRGTSLTIQCQVDSQVTMMFWYRQQPGQSLTLIATANQGSEATYESGFVIDKFPISRPNLTFSTLTVSNMSPEDSSIYLCSVEAAGALNTEAFFGQGTRLTVV.

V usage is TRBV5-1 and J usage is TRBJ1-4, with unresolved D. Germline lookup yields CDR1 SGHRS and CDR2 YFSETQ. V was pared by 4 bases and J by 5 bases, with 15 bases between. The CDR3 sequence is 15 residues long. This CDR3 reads CASSPGVAENEKLFF. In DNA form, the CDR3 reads TGCGCCAGCAGCCCCGGCGTTGCAGAAAATGAAAAACTGTTTTTT.

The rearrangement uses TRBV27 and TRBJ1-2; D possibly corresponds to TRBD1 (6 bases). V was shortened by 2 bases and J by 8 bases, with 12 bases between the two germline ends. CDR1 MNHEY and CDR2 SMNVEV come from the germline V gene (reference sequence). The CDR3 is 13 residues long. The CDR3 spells CASSLGGGGGYTF. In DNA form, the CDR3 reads TGTGCCAGCAGTTTAGGAGGGGGAGGAGGCTACACCTTC.

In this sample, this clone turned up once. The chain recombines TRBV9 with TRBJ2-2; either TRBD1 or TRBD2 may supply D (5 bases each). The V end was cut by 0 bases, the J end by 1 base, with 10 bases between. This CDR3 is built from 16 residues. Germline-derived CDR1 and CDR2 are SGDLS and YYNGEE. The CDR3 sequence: CASSVGVGGNTGELFF. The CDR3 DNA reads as TGTGCCAGCAGCGTAGGGGTTGGGGGGAACACCGGGGAGCTGTTTTTT.